This T cell receptor beta chain was identified in a study of blood T cell repertoires in COVID-19. About the research overall: COVID-19 samples collected from the United States, Italy and Spain covered acute and convalescent phases. PBMCs, B-cell-depleted T cells, or T cells were the source of the cDNA or gDNA that made up the material.

Trimming removed 3 bases from V and 5 bases from J, with 10 bases in between. CDR3 length: 13 residues. CDR1 LNHDA and CDR2 SQIVND come from the germline V gene (reference sequence). Authors' data handling: Quantification of nucleated cells was approximated via reference gene primer amplification. Profiling relied on immunoSEQ multiplex PCR, and the TCRdb table lists in-frame clones only, not all of them. V, J and clone size reflect that table, while D and trimming were determined from the DNA. The sample records 40,000 to 55,000 clones, about 84% being singletons. The chain carries TRBV19 and TRBJ1-1; D possibly corresponds to TRBD1 (5 bases). Material for sequencing was peripheral blood. The clonotype was recovered from a human donor in a cohort sampled during active COVID-19. CDR3: CASSIWGDTEAFF. In DNA form, the CDR3 reads TGTGCCAGTAGTATCTGGGGGGATACTGAAGCTTTCTTT.